These 16 T cell receptor beta chains were all obtained from the same sample, sequenced in a study of identical twins. MiXCR, applied by TCRdb to the 5' RACE reads, yields one record per CDR3 protein. The sample has 450,000 or so distinct CDR3 sequences; about 18% are singletons. Sequenced sample: naive T cells sorted from blood. These receptors were taken from a man aged 50 to 60 in good health.

The chain uses TRBV5-1 and TRBJ1-3; no reliable D call. This CDR3 is 15 amino acids long. V dropped 3 bases and J dropped 0 bases, with 10 bases sitting between them. CDR1 SGHRS and CDR2 YFSETQ come from the germline V gene. CDR3 DNA sequence: TGCGCCAGCAGCTCGGACGGCTACTCTGGAAACACCATATATTTT. Its translation: CASSSDGYSGNTIYF.

This clonotype has more than one count but fewer than ten. For the CDR3, the DNA is TGTGCCAGCAGTCCAGGGGGCCCAACCAATCAGCCCCAGCATTTT. Translating gives CASSPGGPTNQPQHF. V gene TRBV6-2 or TRBV6-3 combines with J gene TRBJ1-5; 8 bases line up with TRBD1. This CDR3 is built from 15 residues. V dropped 5 bases and J dropped 3; count of bases not matched to a gene: 6. Germline loops: CDR1 MNHEY, CDR2 SVGEGT.

At least ten counts were recorded for this clonotype. The rearrangement links TRBV29-1 to TRBJ2-1; 9 bases align to TRBD2. The CDR3 length is 16 residues. The germline CDR1 and CDR2 sequences are SQVTM and ANQGSEA. V shed 3 bases, J shed 2 bases, and the junction held 8 bases outside the gene matches. This chain's CDR3 is CSVDGLREGPYNEQFF. The CDR3 DNA follows: TGCAGCGTTGACGGTCTGCGGGAGGGCCCCTACAATGAGCAGTTCTTC.

The gene calls are TRBV4-3 and TRBJ2-7; TRBD2 matches at 9 bases. V shed 0 bases, J shed 7 bases, and the junction held 10 bases outside the gene matches. Germline V lookup: CDR1 LGHNA, CDR2 YSLEER. The CDR3 extends over 16 amino acids. In nucleotides, the CDR3 is TGCGCCAGCAGCCAAGAACCGGGACTAGCAGCTGGGGAGCAGTACTTC. Its protein is CASSQEPGLAAGEQYF.

The DNA of the CDR3 is TGTGCCAGCAGCTTGCTGGGAGCCGGTTGGTCCGGGGCCAACGTCCTGACTTTC. Protein sequence: CASSLLGAGWSGANVLTF. V is TRBV7-8 and J is TRBJ2-6, with D perhaps TRBD2 (5 bases). The CDR3 length is 18 residues. The germline gives CDR1 SGHVS, CDR2 FQNEAQ. The ends were cut back, 3 bases at V and 4 bases at J, with 19 bases in the middle.

The chain recombines TRBV2 with TRBJ2-1, with D possibly being TRBD2 (5 bases). CDR3 size: 14 residues. Trimming removed 4 bases at V and 2 bases at J, with 9 bases between. The germline V gene has CDR1 SNHLY and CDR2 FYNNEI. CDR3: CASSAFGTYNEQFF. CDR3 DNA sequence: TGTGCCAGCAGTGCATTCGGGACCTACAATGAGCAGTTCTTC.

This clonotype has more than one count but fewer than ten. CDR3 sequence: CSAYGQVTEQYF. Here the CDR3 DNA reads TGCAGTGCCTACGGACAGGTTACCGAGCAGTACTTC. The chain recombines TRBV20-1 with TRBJ2-7; the match to TRBD1 covers 7 bases. CDR1 and CDR2 (germline): DFQATT, SNEGSKA (reference sequence). The CDR3 extends over 12 amino acids. The V segment lost 6 bases and the J segment 6 bases; nucleotides outside the gene matches: 8.

This chain links TRBV20-1 with TRBJ2-5; 10 bases are a match to TRBD2. V lost 2 bases and J lost 5; bases outside the gene matches: 5. From germline, CDR1 is DFQATT and CDR2 SNEGSKA (reference sequence). CDR3 size: 14 residues. CDR3 in amino acids: CSARSLAGRETQYF. The CDR3 DNA sequence: TGCAGTGCTAGATCACTAGCGGGAAGGGAGACCCAGTACTTC.

This clonotype was counted a few times. CDR3 coding DNA: TGTGCCAGCAGCTTAGATTATTCCGAGCAGTTCTTC. This sequence encodes CASSLDYSEQFF. The chain links TRBV7-2 to TRBJ2-1; D unclear. Deletions cut 1 base from V and 10 bases from J, with 8 bases between. The length of the CDR3 is 12 residues. Germline V lookup: CDR1 SGHTA, CDR2 FQGNSA.

This rearrangement joins TRBV20-1 to TRBJ1-1; 9 bases line up with TRBD1. The ends lost 1 base at V and 6 bases at J; junction bases unmatched: 6. The CDR3 loop spans 14 amino acids. Looked up from germline, CDR1 is DFQATT and CDR2 is SNEGSKA (reference sequence). The CDR3 DNA follows: TGCAGTGCTAGAGGAAACAGGGGGCGAGCTGAAGCTTTCTTT. Protein: CSARGNRGRAEAFF.

The sample holds a few counts of this clonotype. V and J are TRBV20-1 and TRBJ1-1, with TRBD1 as a possible D gene (5 bases). Germline CDR1 is DFQATT and CDR2 is SNEGSKA (reference sequence). Trimming cost V 2 bases and J 6 bases, with 13 bases left between them. This CDR3 region has 13 residues. The CDR3 DNA follows: TGCAGTGCTAGACGGGGGTGGGTTCCTGAAGCTTTCTTT. Translated: CSARRGWVPEAFF.

This clonotype has at least ten counts. The rearrangement uses TRBV28 and TRBJ2-3; 7 bases match TRBD2. Per the germline V gene, CDR1 is MDHEN and CDR2 is SYDVKM. With V trimmed by 6 bases and J by 0 bases, 6 bases remained unmatched. The CDR3 has 15 amino acids. The CDR3 coding sequence is TGTGCCAGCAGCTCTACTAGCGCCAGCACAGATACGCAGTATTTT. Its protein product is CASSSTSASTDTQYF.

This chain links TRBV9 with TRBJ2-7, with D maybe TRBD1 (5 bases). The germline V gene encodes CDR1 SGDLS and CDR2 YYNGEE. The CDR3 has 14 amino acids. The ends were cut back, 3 bases at V and 7 bases at J, with 17 bases in the middle. CDR3 in amino acids: CASSAGAGPLEQYF. The CDR3 DNA follows: TGTGCCAGCAGCGCTGGGGCAGGGCCCTTGGAGCAGTACTTC.

The J gene is TRBJ2-5, the V gene TRBV20-1; D might be TRBD2 (6 bases). CDR1 is DFQATT, CDR2 SNEGSKA, per germline (reference sequence). This CDR3 has 12 residues. V was trimmed by 5 bases and J by 5 bases, leaving 12 bases between them. DNA for the CDR3: TGCAGTGCTCAGACTAGATTGGAGACCCAGTACTTC. Protein product: CSAQTRLETQYF.

Many counts were recorded for this clonotype. The genes are TRBV12-3 or TRBV12-4 and TRBJ2-2; D unclear. CDR3 length: 15 residues. V lost 0 bases, J lost 1 base, and 6 bases lay in between. The CDR3 DNA reads TGTGCCAGCAGTTTAGCGCGGCAGAACACCGGGGAGCTGTTTTTT. Translation: CASSLARQNTGELFF.

This clonotype was observed at least ten times. The rearrangement uses TRBV20-1 and TRBJ2-1; tentatively, D is TRBD2 (5 bases). The ends were cut back, 0 bases at V and 4 bases at J, with 13 bases in the middle. This CDR3 is 15 amino acids long. CDR1 DFQATT and CDR2 SNEGSKA come from the germline V gene (reference sequence). The CDR3 bases are TGCAGTGCTAGAGATTGGCTAGCACGGTACAATGAGCAGTTCTTC. Its protein is CSARDWLARYNEQFF.